These 10 T cell receptor beta chains came from one sample sequenced in a study of blood T cell repertoires in COVID-19. TCRdb's table, derived via immunoSEQ multiplex PCR, lists solely in-frame clones and lacks some. The table records about 170,000 clones, approximately 90% of them present only once. The specimen was peripheral blood. Every receptor here comes from a man aged 18 to 30 with COVID-19, enrolled during active disease.

The genes are TRBV5-4 and TRBJ1-1; 7 nucleotides line up with TRBD1. CDR1 is SGHNT and CDR2 is YYREEE in the germline V gene (reference sequence). The CDR3 sequence is 15 residues long. J lost 4 bases, V lost 4 bases, and 10 bases had no gene match. The CDR3 DNA reads TGTGCCAGCAGCAAAGGGGGCGGAGGGGCCACTGAAGCTTTCTTT. This codes for CASSKGGGGATEAFF.

The rearrangement links TRBV7-2 to TRBJ1-5; D perhaps matches TRBD1 (5 bases). CDR1 is SGHTA, CDR2 FQGNSA, per germline. Trimming cost V 3 bases and J 4 bases, with 10 bases left between them. This CDR3 comprises 14 residues. This chain's CDR3 is CASSLQGANQPQHF. The CDR3 nucleotides are TGTGCCAGCAGCTTGCAAGGGGCGAATCAGCCCCAGCATTTT.

This chain uses TRBV7-2 with TRBJ2-7, with D possibly matching TRBD2 (6 bases). The CDR3 sequence is 17 residues long. Germline V gene sequence: CDR1 SGHTA, CDR2 FQGNSA. The germline V and J ends were trimmed by 0 bases and 0 bases, with 15 bases remaining between them. The CDR3 DNA reads TGTGCCAGCAGCTTAGCGGGTCCTAGCGAAACCTCCTACGAGCAGTACTTC. Its translation is CASSLAGPSETSYEQYF. The entire variable domain, with the rest obtained from reference TRBV7-2 and TRBJ2-7, is as follows: GAGVSQSPSNKVTEKGKDVELRCDPISGHTALYWYRQSLGQGLEFLIYFQGNSAPDKSGLPSDRFSAERTGGSVSTLTIQRTQQEDSAVYLCASSLAGPSETSYEQYFGPGTRLTVT.

This rearrangement joins TRBV10-3 to TRBJ1-3; D unresolved. The V end lost 3 bases, the J end lost 0 bases, and 6 bases lay between the germline ends. The germline V gene encodes CDR1 ENHRY and CDR2 SYGVKD. This CDR3 comprises 14 residues. The chain's CDR3 is CAISELVSGNTIYF. The CDR3 nucleotides are TGTGCCATCAGTGAACTGGTCTCTGGAAACACCATATATTTT.

The chain uses TRBV14 and TRBJ2-3, with D perhaps TRBD2 (6 bases). This CDR3 spans 16 amino acids. Germline V gives CDR1 SGHDN, CDR2 FVKESK. Trimming left V 0 bases short and J 0 bases short, with 10 bases between. This CDR3 is CASSQELSGSTDTQYF. The CDR3 DNA reads as TGTGCCAGCAGCCAAGAACTAAGCGGGAGCACAGATACGCAGTATTTT.

V and J are TRBV7-2 and TRBJ1-2; D not resolved. The CDR3 loop spans 13 amino acids. Germline CDR1 is SGHTA and CDR2 is FQGNSA. The germline V and J ends were trimmed by 3 bases and 6 bases, with 11 bases remaining between them. The DNA for the CDR3 is TGTGCCAGCAGCTTCCATGGAGTGAATGGCTACACCTTC. Translation gives CASSFHGVNGYTF.

The chain couples TRBV15 to TRBJ2-1; 8 bases are a match to TRBD2. The CDR3 runs to 15 residues. Losses at the gene ends were 7 bases for V and 0 bases for J; bases not matched to a gene: 5. CDR1 LNHNV and CDR2 YYDKDF come from the germline V gene (reference sequence). The CDR3 sequence is CATTSSGNSYNEQFF. In nucleotides, the CDR3 is TGTGCCACCACCAGTAGCGGGAACTCCTACAATGAGCAGTTCTTC.

The chain recombines TRBV9 with TRBJ2-1, with D perhaps TRBD1 (5 bases). Germline V gene data show CDR1 as SGDLS and CDR2 as YYNGEE. The CDR3 consists of 11 residues. Deletions cut 4 bases from V and 9 bases from J, with 8 bases between. The CDR3 sequence: CASSRGIEQFF. In nucleotides, the CDR3 is TGTGCCAGCAGCAGGGGAATTGAGCAGTTCTTC.

The rearrangement uses TRBV25-1 and TRBJ2-7, with D unresolved. The V gene lost 3 bases and the J gene lost 3 bases, with 9 bases spanning the gap. The CDR3 contains 13 residues. CDR1 is MGHDK, CDR2 SYGVNS, per germline. CDR3 sequence: CASSERHIYEQYF. CDR3 in DNA: TGTGCCAGCAGTGAGAGACATATCTACGAGCAGTACTTC.

This chain connects TRBV5-5 to TRBJ2-1; 9 bases align to TRBD2. Germline CDR1 SGHKS, CDR2 YYEKEE (reference sequence). The V and J ends lost 0 bases and 3 bases, in that order; junction bases with no gene match: 7. The CDR3 has 17 residues. For the CDR3, the DNA is TGTGCCAGCAGCTTGGAGGGTAGCGGGAGCTTCTACAATGAGCAGTTCTTC. Its translation is CASSLEGSGSFYNEQFF.